The 5 T cell receptor beta chains below were found in one sample sequenced in a study of low-dose radiotherapy and immunotherapy resistance in tumors. Amplification, which lasted 15 to 20 PCR cycles, used a constant-region primer and V-primer adapter to amplify TCRs. TCRdb itself ran the reads through MiXCR, one entry per CDR3 protein. The profile covers 50,000 or so distinct CDR3 sequences, with approximately 35% appearing a single time and around 8% taken by the ten largest. Time point: after trial treatment. Treatment noted: LDRT plus nivolumab, ipilimumab, low-dose cyclophosphamide and aspirin (RACIN trial). The sample consisted of PBMCs, taken after low-dose radiotherapy plus immunotherapy. The receptors were gathered from a male donor with rectosigmoid adenocarcinoma.

The chain carries TRBV5-5 and TRBJ1-5; maybe TRBD1 (5 bases). V dropped 1 base and J dropped 2 bases, with 13 bases sitting between them. CDR3 length equals 16 residues. CDR1 is SGHKS, CDR2 YYEKEE, per germline (reference sequence). In DNA, the CDR3 is TGTGCCAGCAGCTTGATGGGGGGGAACGGCAATCAGCCCCAGCATTTT. Translating it yields CASSLMGGNGNQPQHF.

This clonotype was seen ten or more times. The chain joins TRBV18 to TRBJ2-7; 10 bases align to TRBD1. This CDR3 contains 16 residues. Looked up from germline, CDR1 is KGHSH and CDR2 is LQKENI. V was clipped by 3 bases and J by 4 bases; unmatched bases: 9. CDR3 nucleotide sequence: TGTGCCAGCTCACCGGGCCGCGCGGGACAGGGGTACGAGCAGTACTTC. It is translated as CASSPGRAGQGYEQYF.

This clonotype was detected only a few times. V usage is TRBV6-6 and J usage is TRBJ2-3, with D perhaps being TRBD1 or TRBD2 (5 bases each). The germline V gene has CDR1 MNHNY and CDR2 SVGAGI (reference sequence). With 5 bases removed from V and 0 bases from J, the gap between germline ends came to 18 bases. This CDR3 is built from 17 residues. The DNA of the CDR3 is TGTGCCAGCAGTCCGAGTCTCGGGGACGAGAGCACAGATACGCAGTATTTT. This encodes CASSPSLGDESTDTQYF.

Ten or more counts support this clonotype. CDR3 DNA sequence: TGCGCCAGCAGCGGCCCGGGTAACGAGCAGTACTTC. Residues: CASSGPGNEQYF. The gene calls are TRBV5-1 and TRBJ2-7; D unresolved. Germline CDR1 is SGHRS and CDR2 is YFSETQ. This CDR3 contains 12 residues. V gave up 4 bases and J gave up 5 bases, with 10 bases separating them.

This clonotype appeared many times. This chain connects TRBV29-1 to TRBJ2-6; no clear D gene. V was pared by 4 bases and J by 0 bases, with 10 bases between. This CDR3 region has 15 residues. The germline V gene encodes CDR1 SQVTM and CDR2 ANQGSEA. The CDR3 loop is CSVARQVSGANVLTF. The CDR3, as DNA: TGCAGCGTTGCACGGCAGGTCTCTGGGGCCAACGTCCTGACTTTC. Based on the CDR3 plus reference TRBV29-1 and TRBJ2-6, the full variable domain is SAVISQKPSRDICQRGTSLTIQCQVDSQVTMMFWYRQQPGQSLTLIATANQGSEATYESGFVIDKFPISRPNLTFSTLTVSNMSPEDSSIYLCSVARQVSGANVLTFGAGSRLTVL.